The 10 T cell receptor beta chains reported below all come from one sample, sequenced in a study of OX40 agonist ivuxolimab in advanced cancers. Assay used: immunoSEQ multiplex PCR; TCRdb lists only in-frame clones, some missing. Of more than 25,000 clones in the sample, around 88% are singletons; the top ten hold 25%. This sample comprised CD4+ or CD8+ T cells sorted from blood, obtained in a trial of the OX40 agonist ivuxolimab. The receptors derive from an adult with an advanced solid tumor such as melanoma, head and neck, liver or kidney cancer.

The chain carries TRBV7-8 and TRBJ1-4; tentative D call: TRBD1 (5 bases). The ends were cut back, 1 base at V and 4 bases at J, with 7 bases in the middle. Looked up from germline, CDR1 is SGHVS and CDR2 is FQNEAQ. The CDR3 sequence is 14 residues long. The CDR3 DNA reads TGTGCCAGCAGCTTAGACAGGCTTAATGAAAAACTGTTTTTT. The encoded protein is CASSLDRLNEKLFF.

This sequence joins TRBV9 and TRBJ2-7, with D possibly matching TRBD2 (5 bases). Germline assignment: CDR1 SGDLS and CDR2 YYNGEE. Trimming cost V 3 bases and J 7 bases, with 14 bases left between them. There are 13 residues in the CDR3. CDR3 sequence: CASSADLPGEQYF. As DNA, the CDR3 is TGTGCCAGCAGCGCCGACCTCCCGGGGGAGCAGTACTTC.

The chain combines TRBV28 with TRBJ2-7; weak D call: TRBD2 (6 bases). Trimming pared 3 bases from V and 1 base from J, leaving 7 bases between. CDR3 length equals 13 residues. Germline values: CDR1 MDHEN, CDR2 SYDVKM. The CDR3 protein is CASSFAGSYEQYF. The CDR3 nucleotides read TGTGCCAGCAGTTTCGCGGGATCCTACGAGCAGTACTTC.

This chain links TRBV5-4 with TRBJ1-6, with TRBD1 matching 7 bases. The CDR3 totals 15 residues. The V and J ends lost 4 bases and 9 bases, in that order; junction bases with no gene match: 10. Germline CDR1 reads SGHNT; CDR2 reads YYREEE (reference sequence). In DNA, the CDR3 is TGTGCCAGCAGCCTCTCGACAGGGATACTTTCACCCCTCCACTTT. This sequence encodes CASSLSTGILSPLHF.

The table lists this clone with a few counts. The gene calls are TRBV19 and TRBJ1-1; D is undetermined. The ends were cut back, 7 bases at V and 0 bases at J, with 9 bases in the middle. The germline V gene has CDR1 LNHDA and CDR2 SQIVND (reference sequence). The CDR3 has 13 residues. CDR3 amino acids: CASMLSVNTEAFF. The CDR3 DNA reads TGTGCCAGTATGCTGTCGGTGAACACTGAAGCTTTCTTT.

In nucleotides, the CDR3 is TGTGCCAGCAGTGAGCCCCGGGACAGGGATACCGGGGAGCTGTTTTTT. It codes for CASSEPRDRDTGELFF. The chain carries TRBV28 and TRBJ2-2; the match to TRBD1 covers 9 bases. CDR1 and CDR2 from the germline V gene are MDHEN and SYDVKM. V shed 5 bases, J shed 5 bases, and the junction held 9 bases outside the gene matches. The CDR3 is 16 amino acids.

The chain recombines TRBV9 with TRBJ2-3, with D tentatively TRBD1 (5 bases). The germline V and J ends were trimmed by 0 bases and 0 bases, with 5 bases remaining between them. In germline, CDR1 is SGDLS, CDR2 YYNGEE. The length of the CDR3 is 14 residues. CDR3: CASSVEGSTDTQYF. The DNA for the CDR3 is TGTGCCAGCAGCGTAGAGGGGAGCACAGATACGCAGTATTTT.

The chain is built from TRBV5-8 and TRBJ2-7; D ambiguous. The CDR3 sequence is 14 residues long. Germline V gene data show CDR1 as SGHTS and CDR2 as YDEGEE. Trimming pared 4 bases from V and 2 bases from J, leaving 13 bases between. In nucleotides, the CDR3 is TGTGCCAGCAGCCCCGTGGGGTGGGCCTACGAGCAGTACTTC. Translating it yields CASSPVGWAYEQYF.

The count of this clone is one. CDR3 region: CASSPGLAAAYEQYF. Here the CDR3 DNA reads TGTGCCAGTAGTCCCGGACTAGCGGCAGCCTACGAGCAGTACTTC. This chain joins TRBV19 and TRBJ2-7; 10 positions agree with TRBD2. Trimming removed 5 bases from V and 2 bases from J; junction bases left unmatched: 6. The CDR3 covers 15 residues. Germline assignment: CDR1 LNHDA and CDR2 SQIVND (reference sequence).

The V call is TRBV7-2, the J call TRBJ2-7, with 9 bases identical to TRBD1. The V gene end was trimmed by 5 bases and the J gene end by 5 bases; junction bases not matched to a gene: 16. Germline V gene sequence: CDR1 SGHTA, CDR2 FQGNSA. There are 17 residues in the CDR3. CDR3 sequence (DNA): TGTGCCAGCAGCATAGACAATACAGGGGGCCTTGGGAACGAGCAGTACTTC. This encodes CASSIDNTGGLGNEQYF.